This TCR beta chain appears in the sequencing data of a study of blood T cell repertoires in COVID-19. Study overall: Acute and convalescent COVID-19 samples came from the United States, Italy and Spain. PBMCs, B-cell-depleted T cells, or T cells were the source of the cDNA or gDNA that made up the material.

Germline V gene lookup returns CDR1 MDHEN and CDR2 SYDVKM. V was trimmed by 5 bases and J by 1 base, leaving 11 bases between them. The CDR3 loop spans 14 amino acids. Per the original data handling: Reference gene primer amplification gave estimated nucleated cell counts. Using immunoSEQ multiplex PCR, the repertoire was profiled, and TCRdb retains in-frame clones only, with some absent. Clonal size and the V and J genes are those of that table, whereas D and trimming came from the DNA. The table includes roughly 100,000 clones, approximately 90% detected once. The gene calls are TRBV28 and TRBJ1-2; a possible D gene is TRBD1 (6 bases). The material sequenced was peripheral blood. This receptor was obtained from a man aged 45 to 65 in a cohort sampled during active COVID-19. In DNA, the CDR3 is TGTGCCAGCAGTATCGACAGGAATAACTATGGCTACACCTTC. Encoded protein: CASSIDRNNYGYTF.